The sequence of this TCR beta chain was determined in a study of response to subunit inactivated influenza vaccine. Findings and caveats of the study: The authors suggested that few new T cells are recruited per seasonal influenza vaccination.

Each CDR3 protein gets one entry after TCRdb re-called the RT-PCR reads with MiXCR. The sample carries roughly 700,000 distinct CDR3 sequences, over 11% recorded once. V trimming: 4 bases; J trimming: 8 bases; junction bases outside the gene matches: 12. This CDR3 contains 16 residues. The germline CDR1 and CDR2 sequences are MGHRA and YSYEKL. This clonotype was seen a few times. Its specificity is unknown. The V call is TRBV4-1, the J call TRBJ2-1; 9 nucleotides agree with TRBD1. The sequences come from PBMCs from blood, collected 14 to 15 days before vaccination. The origin of this receptor is a man aged 45 to 65 who received an inactivated influenza vaccine. The CDR3 DNA reads TGCGCCAGCAGCCGAGGACCGGGACAGGGTCATGATGAGCAGTTCTTC. As protein: CASSRGPGQGHDEQFF.